This TCR beta chain derives from a study of liver allograft versus peripheral blood T cells. Study background: The study compared liver allograft T cell receptor repertoires against peripheral blood repertoires of liver transplant recipients. Broader study findings: According to reports, the T cell receptor repertoires inside liver allografts differed from those in peripheral blood.

V was pared by 3 bases and J by 0 bases, with 11 bases of the junction left unmatched. The germline V gene encodes CDR1 DFQATT and CDR2 SNEGSKA (reference sequence). This CDR3 contains 18 residues. One entry per CDR3 protein, called by TCRdb with MiXCR from the reads. The sample records roughly 9,000 distinct CDR3 sequences, 15% to 20% being singletons. This clonotype was detected only a few times. Its target is unknown. This receptor was identified in a human patient who had a liver transplant. T cells may partly derive from the graft donor. This chain links TRBV20-1 with TRBJ1-1; 12 bases map to TRBD1. The CDR3 protein is CSARGPPGQGALNTEAFF. CDR3 DNA: TGCAGTGCTAGGGGCCCACCGGGACAGGGGGCCTTGAACACTGAAGCTTTCTTT.